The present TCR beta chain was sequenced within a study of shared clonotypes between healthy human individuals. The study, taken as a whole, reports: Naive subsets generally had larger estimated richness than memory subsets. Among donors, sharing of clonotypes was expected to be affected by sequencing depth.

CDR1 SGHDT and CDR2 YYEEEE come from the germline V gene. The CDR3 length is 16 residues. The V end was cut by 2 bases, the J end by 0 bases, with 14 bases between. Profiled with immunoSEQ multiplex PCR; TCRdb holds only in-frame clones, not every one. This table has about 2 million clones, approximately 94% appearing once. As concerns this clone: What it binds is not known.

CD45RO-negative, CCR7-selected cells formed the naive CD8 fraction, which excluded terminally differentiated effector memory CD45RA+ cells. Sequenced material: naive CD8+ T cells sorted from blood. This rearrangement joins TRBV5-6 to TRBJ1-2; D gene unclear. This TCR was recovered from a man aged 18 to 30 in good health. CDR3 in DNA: TGTGCCAGCAGCTTCTCTAACGGCGTTGCTAACTATGGCTACACCTTC. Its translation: CASSFSNGVANYGYTF.